The sequence of this T cell receptor (beta chain) was determined in a study of blood T cell repertoires in COVID-19. About the research overall: From the United States, Italy and Spain came samples of acute and convalescent COVID-19. Sources were T cells, B-cell-depleted T cells, or PBMCs; the material itself was cDNA or gDNA.

In germline, CDR1 is KGHSY, CDR2 FQNENV. V was pared by 1 base and J by 7 bases, with 10 bases of the junction left unmatched. The CDR3 contains 16 residues. Per the authors' pipeline: Amplification with reference gene primers provided the estimates of nucleated cell counts. Profiled with immunoSEQ multiplex PCR; TCRdb holds only in-frame clones, not every one. V and J calls plus clone size are reproduced from that table; the DNA served to infer D and trimming. This table holds about 74,000 clones, roughly 84% found once. This chain uses TRBV16 with TRBJ2-4, with 7 bases that match TRBD2. The sample taken for sequencing was peripheral blood. This sequence originates from a man in his sixties or seventies with active or convalescent COVID-19. As DNA, the CDR3 is TGTGCCAGCAGCCAATATCCCCGCGGGAGTCTTAACATTCAGTACTTC. Its protein is CASSQYPRGSLNIQYF.